The T cell receptor beta chain described here comes from a study of T cell clones after liver transplantation. Study as a whole: Samples came pre-transplant, pre-randomization before withdrawal, and post-randomization after withdrawal ended.

TCRdb keeps only in-frame clones here, not all; method: immunoSEQ multiplex PCR. The sample lists around 110,000 clones; 90% were seen once. This CDR3 is built from 17 residues. V lost 7 bases, J lost 1 base, and 19 bases lay in between. Germline V CDR1 and CDR2: SGHTA, FQGNSA. Here the sequenced sample was CD4+ T cells from blood, taken 12 months after liver transplant. The chain joins TRBV7-2 to TRBJ2-2, with a possible D match to TRBD1 (6 bases). This receptor was identified in a human patient who received a liver transplant. Some T cells could come from the graft donor. This chain's CDR3 is CASTRIFRTENTGELFF. The CDR3 nucleotides are TGTGCCAGCACCCGTATCTTCCGGACAGAGAACACCGGGGAGCTGTTTTTT.